This T cell receptor beta chain was observed in a study of blood T cell repertoires in COVID-19. This CDR3 has 15 amino acids. V dropped 0 bases and J dropped 2 bases, with 12 bases sitting between them. In germline, CDR1 is SGHRS, CDR2 YFSETQ. Measured with immunoSEQ multiplex PCR; TCRdb has only the in-frame clones, and not every one. In the table there are over 200,000 clones, 85% to 90% of which are singletons. J is TRBJ2-7 and V is TRBV5-1; D perhaps matches TRBD1 (6 bases). Source material: PBMCs or T cells enriched from blood (not recorded which). The sequence came from a man under 40 who had recovered from COVID-19. CDR3 residues: CASSLEGGQTYEQYF. The CDR3 bases are TGCGCCAGCAGCTTGGAAGGGGGACAAACCTACGAGCAGTACTTC.